Presented here are 18 T cell receptor beta chains from one specimen sequenced in a study of technical replicates of blood from a handful of donors (dated by TCRdb to about 2017). Receptor amplification or capture employed the immunoSEQ multiplex PCR assay. Entries here come from immuneACCESS through TCRdb and include only in-frame sequences with V and J called. Some clones fail to appear in such tables; in the studies checked, an unresolved V gene covers under half of the shortfall, and the cause of the remainder is unknown. This sample holds tens of thousands of clones; around 90% were observed only once. The top ten clones comprise 0.41% of the sample. The sequenced sample was T cells isolated from PBMCs. These receptors were taken from a human donor in good health.

V usage is TRBV18 and J usage is TRBJ2-2, with 7 bases fitting TRBD1. The CDR3 consists of 15 residues. J lost 6 bases, V lost 2 bases, and 6 bases had no gene match. CDR1 is KGHSH, CDR2 LQKENI, per germline. Here the CDR3 reads CASSPGTVEAGELFF. CDR3 DNA: TGTGCCAGCTCACCAGGGACAGTTGAGGCCGGGGAGCTGTTTTTT. Looking up the rest from reference TRBV18 and TRBJ2-2 gives the full variable domain: NAGVMQNPRHLVRRRGQEARLRCSPMKGHSHVYWYRQLPEEGLKFMVYLQKENIIDESGMPKERFSAEFPKEGPSILRIQQVVRGDSAAYFCASSPGTVEAGELFFGEGSRLTVL.

This clone was observed once. The CDR3 nucleotides are TGTGCCAGCAGCTTAGAATGGGCTGGTTCCACTGAAGCTTTCTTT. Its translation is CASSLEWAGSTEAFF. The J gene is TRBJ1-1, the V gene TRBV7-2, with D unresolved. Trimming pared 1 base from V and 4 bases from J, leaving 13 bases between. This CDR3 has 15 residues. Germline values: CDR1 SGHTA, CDR2 FQGNSA.

The chain recombines TRBV7-6 with TRBJ1-4; the D is unclear. Germline V gives CDR1 SGHVS, CDR2 FNYEAQ. The CDR3 has 14 amino acids. V gave up 3 bases and J gave up 11 bases, with 16 bases separating them. CDR3 loop: CASSLSHPVEKLFF. The CDR3 DNA reads as TGTGCCAGCAGCTTGAGTCACCCCGTGGAGAAACTGTTTTTT.

The chain combines TRBV30 with TRBJ2-7; D possibly corresponds to TRBD2 (6 bases). V lost 5 bases to trimming and J lost 4 bases, with 15 bases between them. The CDR3 consists of 13 residues. Germline loops: CDR1 GTSNPN, CDR2 SVGIG (reference sequence). Here the CDR3 reads CAWEGSGLYEQYF. The CDR3 DNA reads as TGTGCCTGGGAGGGGAGCGGGCTTTACGAGCAGTACTTC.

The rearrangement joins TRBV7-9 to TRBJ1-5; D gene unclear. Trimming took 5 bases from V and 3 from J, leaving 8 bases between them. Germline assignment: CDR1 SEHNR and CDR2 FQNEAQ (reference sequence). This CDR3 has 13 amino acids. CDR3 in amino acids: CASSLGTNQPQHF. CDR3 nucleotide sequence: TGTGCCAGCAGCCTCGGTACCAATCAGCCCCAGCATTTT.

The chain is built from TRBV4-2 and TRBJ2-3; 9 bases match TRBD2. The germline V gene has CDR1 LGHNA and CDR2 YNFKEQ. The CDR3 has 17 residues. J was trimmed by 6 bases and V by 1 base; bases with no gene match: 11. The CDR3 reads CASSQAGLARPMDTQYF. The CDR3 DNA is TGTGCCAGCAGCCAAGCAGGACTAGCGCGCCCCATGGATACGCAGTATTTT.

The chain is built from TRBV4-1 and TRBJ2-2; 9 bases align to TRBD2. The CDR3 sequence is 16 residues long. With V trimmed by 0 bases and J by 1 base, 0 bases remained unmatched. The germline CDR1 and CDR2 sequences are MGHRA and YSYEKL. The chain's CDR3 is CASSQETSGNTGELFF. The DNA of the CDR3 is TGCGCCAGCAGCCAAGAGACTAGCGGGAACACCGGGGAGCTGTTTTTT.

The rearrangement links TRBV7-3 to TRBJ2-6, with 9 bases that match TRBD1. The CDR3 extends over 19 amino acids. CDR1 SGHTA and CDR2 FQGTGA come from the germline V gene. The trim removed 5 bases at V and 1 base at J, leaving 12 bases unmatched. The CDR3 DNA is TGTGCCAGCAGCCTTCGATCCGGGACAGGGTGGTCTGGGGCCAACGTCCTGACTTTC. Its protein is CASSLRSGTGWSGANVLTF.

The J gene is TRBJ1-2, the V gene TRBV7-8; 7 nucleotides match TRBD1. The V segment lost 3 bases and the J segment 8 bases; nucleotides outside the gene matches: 9. CDR1 is SGHVS and CDR2 is FQNEAQ in the germline V gene. This CDR3 spans 14 amino acids. The CDR3 sequence is CASSFLGGLLGYTF. DNA for the CDR3: TGTGCCAGCAGCTTTTTAGGGGGCCTTCTGGGCTACACCTTC.

The J gene is TRBJ2-2, the V gene TRBV7-2; 8 bases match TRBD2. Losses at the gene ends were 5 bases for V and 7 bases for J; bases not matched to a gene: 12. Germline CDR1 is SGHTA and CDR2 is FQGNSA. There are 16 residues in the CDR3. CDR3 coding DNA: TGTGCCAGCAGCGCCAAGGCCTTTAGCGGGGACGGGGAGCTGTTTTTT. As protein: CASSAKAFSGDGELFF.

The chain is built from TRBV5-1 and TRBJ2-7; 10 bases map to TRBD2. Looked up from germline, CDR1 is SGHRS and CDR2 is YFSETQ. This CDR3 spans 15 amino acids. Trimming removed 4 bases from V and 2 bases from J; junction bases left unmatched: 6. This CDR3 reads CASSQQREGPYEQYF. CDR3 DNA sequence: TGCGCCAGCAGCCAGCAGCGGGAGGGCCCCTACGAGCAGTACTTC.

The rearrangement links TRBV2 to TRBJ1-5; perhaps TRBD1 as D (5 bases). V shed 7 bases and J shed 2 bases, with 21 bases lying between them. Germline V gene sequence: CDR1 SNHLY, CDR2 FYNNEI. This CDR3 is 17 amino acids long. The CDR3, as DNA: TGTGCCAGCACCGAAAGGGGTTCTTGGAAGGGCAATCAGCCCCAGCATTTT. Amino acid sequence: CASTERGSWKGNQPQHF.

The V and J genes are TRBV25-1 and TRBJ1-5, with 8 bases aligning to TRBD1. There are 14 residues in the CDR3. Germline trimming cut 4 bases from V and 10 bases from J; bases unmatched to any gene: 9. Germline assignment: CDR1 MGHDK and CDR2 SYGVNS. The CDR3 reads CASSAGTGSIPQHF. The CDR3 DNA sequence: TGTGCCAGCAGTGCAGGGACAGGTTCTATACCCCAGCATTTT. Complete variable domain (other parts from reference TRBV25-1 and TRBJ1-5): EADIYQTPRYLVIGTGKKITLECSQTMGHDKMYWYQQDPGMELHLIHYSYGVNSTEKGDLSSESTVSRIRTEHFPLTLESARPSHTSQYLCASSAGTGSIPQHFGDGTRLSIL.

The gene calls are TRBV27 and TRBJ2-7, with D perhaps matching TRBD1 (5 bases). This CDR3 has 13 residues. V shed 2 bases and J shed 0 bases, with 5 bases lying between them. Germline CDR1 reads MNHEY; CDR2 reads SMNVEV (reference sequence). The CDR3 sequence is CASSLDSSYEQYF. CDR3 nucleotide sequence: TGTGCCAGCAGTTTAGACAGCTCCTACGAGCAGTACTTC.

The chain uses TRBV5-1 and TRBJ1-4, with D maybe TRBD1 (5 bases). V was trimmed by 0 bases and J by 4 bases, leaving 7 bases between them. CDR3 length: 14 amino acids. Germline V lookup: CDR1 SGHRS, CDR2 YFSETQ. The CDR3 nucleotides read TGCGCCAGCAGCTTGGGACAGTTTAATGAAAAACTGTTTTTT. Residues: CASSLGQFNEKLFF.

This chain joins TRBV5-1 and TRBJ2-3; the match to TRBD2 covers 7 bases. The CDR3 consists of 16 residues. The germline V gene has CDR1 SGHRS and CDR2 YFSETQ. V lost 2 bases, J lost 2 bases, and 8 bases stayed unmatched. The CDR3 DNA sequence: TGCGCCAGCAGCTTTGGGGCTAGCGGACTCACAGATACGCAGTATTTT. Its translation: CASSFGASGLTDTQYF.

This sequence joins TRBV11-2 and TRBJ1-1; TRBD1 might be the D (5 bases). The CDR3 covers 16 residues. The germline V gene has CDR1 SGHAT and CDR2 FQNNGV. The V end lost 6 bases, the J end lost 3 bases, and 20 bases lay between the germline ends. Here the CDR3 DNA reads TGTGCCAGCAGTCTAAAGACGGGACTTGGGGACACTGAAGCTTTCTTT. This translates into CASSLKTGLGDTEAFF.

This rearrangement joins TRBV6-1 to TRBJ2-1; D is perhaps TRBD2 (6 bases). CDR3 length: 13 residues. With 8 bases removed from V and 5 bases from J, the gap between germline ends came to 13 bases. CDR1 and CDR2 (germline): MNHNS, SASEGT. The CDR3 loop is CASHSLADNEQFF. The CDR3 bases are TGTGCCAGCCACAGCTTAGCGGACAATGAGCAGTTCTTC.